Sequencing of this TCR beta chain was carried out in a study of shared clonotypes between healthy human individuals. Trimming took off 3 bases at V and 9 bases at J, with 12 bases between the two ends. The CDR3 totals 13 residues. Germline V gene data show CDR1 as LGHNA and CDR2 as YSLEER. Profiling relied on immunoSEQ multiplex PCR, and the TCRdb table lists in-frame clones only, not all of them. The sample carries over a million clones, under 80% recorded once. The clonotype was recovered from a man between 18 and 29 years old in good health. The sequenced sample consisted of memory CD4+ T cells sorted from blood. The subset here: CD45RA-negative fraction. The V gene is TRBV4-3, the J gene TRBJ2-1, with a tentative D call TRBD2 (6 bases). Here the CDR3 DNA reads TGCGCCAGCAGCCATAGACTAGGCGGTGAGCAGTTCTTC. Protein: CASSHRLGGEQFF.